This TCR beta chain emerged from a study of cytomegalovirus exposure and HLA in healthy donors. General study results and limits: Some V segments, TRBV6-2 and TRBV6-3 among them, were indistinguishable and were therefore excluded. CMV serostatus alone was available as immune exposure information.

With 5 bases removed from V and 1 base from J, the gap between germline ends came to 17 bases. CDR3 length: 17 residues. Germline V CDR1 and CDR2: SGHVS, FNYEAQ. This clone turned up a few times. Its antigen remains unidentified. 60 Vbeta and 13 Jbeta primers were used in PCR. Here immunoSEQ multiplex PCR was the method, and the copy in TCRdb shows in-frame clones only, minus some. The sample records 170,000 or so clones, 70% to 80% being singletons. This TCR was sampled from a man between 60 and 70 years old in good health and CMV-seronegative. Specimen: PBMCs. The rearrangement uses TRBV7-6 and TRBJ2-2; tentatively, D is TRBD2 (6 bases). The CDR3 reads CASSPLSGVMNTGELFF. The CDR3 nucleotides read TGTGCCAGCAGCCCCCTGTCGGGGGTTATGAACACCGGGGAGCTGTTTTTT.